This T cell receptor (beta chain) is from a study of molecular identifiers for immune sequencing clone quantification. Study summary: Replicates partitioned RNA from around 20,000 or 100,000 naive CD8 cells into five parts, sequencing four.

A note on this clonotype: Antigen: not known. The junction departs from the called germline gene at one end, perhaps through a read error.

The CDR3 covers 16 residues. CDR1 LGHNA and CDR2 YSLEER come from the germline V gene. Previously described methods and listed TCR primers were used for bulk TCR libraries. TCRdb used MiXCR to reprocess the PCR reads, holding one entry per CDR3 protein. Among tens of thousands of distinct CDR3 sequences, nearly 25% were seen once, and the ten largest hold 0.78%. Study-wide results and limits: It was shown that clones above 20 RNA copies held over 99% of effector molecules, but under 1% in naive cells.

With RNA at 10%, 30% or 50%, naive CD8 libraries came from approximately 20,000 to 980,000 sorted cells. V is TRBV4-3 and J is TRBJ2-3; 8 positions agree with TRBD1. The material sequenced was naive CD8+ T cells from blood, with Jurkat cell RNA spiked in. Indicated subset: FACS-sorted CD8+CD4-CCR7+CD45RA+ naive T cells. The receptor comes from a human donor in good health. Some libraries in this study had Jurkat cell RNA spiked in. In nucleotides, the CDR3 is TGCGCCAGCGGCCAGGACAGGACAGGGTGGTTAGATACGCAGTATTTT. Its protein is CASGQDRTGWLDTQYF.